The T cell receptor (beta chain) under discussion was sequenced for a study of control samples from healthy donors and cancer patients. The CDR3 is 17 amino acids. Trimming removed 2 bases from V and 5 bases from J; junction bases left unmatched: 10. Germline loops: CDR1 SGHRS, CDR2 YFSETQ. Profiling relied on immunoSEQ multiplex PCR, and the TCRdb table lists in-frame clones only, not all of them. There are about 61,000 clones in the sample; 90% occur only once, and 5.5% to 7% lies in the top ten. Specimen: PBMCs. This TCR was recovered from a man aged 55-75 years with colorectal cancer. The rearrangement uses TRBV5-1 and TRBJ2-1, with 10 bases aligning to TRBD1. Here the CDR3 reads CASSFLWGTGVNNEQFF. The DNA of the CDR3 is TGCGCCAGCAGCTTCCTTTGGGGGACAGGGGTGAACAATGAGCAGTTCTTC.